These 13 T cell receptor beta chains originate from one sample sequenced in a study of Ad26.COV2.S vaccination and SARS-CoV-2 variants. Profiling relied on immunoSEQ multiplex PCR, and the TCRdb table lists in-frame clones only, not all of them. The table has 290,000 or so clones, around 87% seen once. Documented treatment: around 19 received Ad26.COV2.S at low or high dose, single or two shots; about 5 received placebo; per-sample allocation not given. Material that was analyzed had been drawn on day 63 after the first vaccine or placebo injection. The sequencing used peripheral blood, collected in a trial of Ad26.COV2.S vaccine versus placebo. Receptor source: a person between 18 and 65 years old who received the Ad26.COV2.S COVID-19 vaccine or a placebo.

The CDR3, as DNA: TGTGCCAGCAGCGCAGACAGGGGAGGATTGGTCAATGAGCAGTTCTTC. It specifies CASSADRGGLVNEQFF. The rearrangement uses TRBV9 and TRBJ2-1; 8 bases fit TRBD1. The CDR3 covers 16 residues. V shed 3 bases, J shed 6 bases, and the junction held 11 bases outside the gene matches. Germline V lookup: CDR1 SGDLS, CDR2 YYNGEE.

CDR3 loop: CASQGLAGIGEQFF. Written as DNA, the CDR3 is TGTGCCAGTCAGGGACTAGCGGGAATAGGTGAGCAGTTCTTC. The rearrangement links TRBV19 to TRBJ2-1, with 13 bases that match TRBD2. The CDR3 spans 14 residues. CDR1 and CDR2 from the germline V gene are LNHDA and SQIVND (reference sequence). V trimming: 8 bases; J trimming: 9 bases; junction bases outside the gene matches: 7.

The rearrangement uses TRBV19 and TRBJ2-1; TRBD1 aligns across 8 bases. This CDR3 spans 14 amino acids. J gave up 8 bases and V 3 bases, and 6 bases lay outside the gene matches. CDR1 and CDR2 from the germline V gene are LNHDA and SQIVND (reference sequence). The CDR3 nucleotides are TGTGCCAGTAGTATCTCATACAGGGGGGATGAGCAGTTCTTC. Translated, it gives CASSISYRGDEQFF.

The chain couples TRBV7-2 to TRBJ2-2; D may be TRBD1 or TRBD2 (5 bases each). This CDR3 region has 17 residues. Germline CDR1 SGHTA, CDR2 FQGNSA. Trimming took off 5 bases at V and 6 bases at J, with 22 bases between the two ends. The CDR3 sequence: CASSPEGLWLNAGELFF. DNA for the CDR3: TGTGCCAGCAGCCCAGAGGGGTTATGGCTCAACGCCGGGGAGCTGTTTTTT.

This clone is a singleton in its sample. The V call is TRBV10-3, the J call TRBJ2-1; 16 nucleotides match TRBD2. CDR1 ENHRY and CDR2 SYGVKD come from the germline V gene. The junction had 10 bases not matched to a gene; V was cut back by 6 bases and J by 5 bases. CDR3 length equals 18 residues. Written as DNA, the CDR3 is TGTGCCATCAGCGAATCCGGGACTAGCGGGGGGGCGGACAATGAGCAGTTCTTC. As protein: CAISESGTSGGADNEQFF.

This chain connects TRBV6-1 to TRBJ1-2; the D is unclear. This CDR3 region has 13 residues. The germline V gene encodes CDR1 MNHNS and CDR2 SASEGT. Trimming stripped 1 base from V and 7 bases from J, with 10 bases between. The CDR3 loop reads CASSEVPRGGYTF. DNA of the CDR3: TGTGCCAGCAGTGAAGTGCCCCGGGGTGGCTACACCTTC.

The chain couples TRBV18 to TRBJ2-7; no clear D. The V gene's germline CDR1 is KGHSH and CDR2 LQKENI. The CDR3 has 14 amino acids. Trimming took off 3 bases at V and 3 bases at J, with 12 bases between the two ends. The CDR3, as DNA: TGTGCCAGCTCACCCCAACCGGAACGCTACGAGCAGTACTTC. This translates into CASSPQPERYEQYF.

The chain is built from TRBV9 and TRBJ2-1, with no clear D. Deletions cut 0 bases from V and 8 bases from J, with 12 bases between. In germline, CDR1 is SGDLS, CDR2 YYNGEE. The CDR3 is 14 residues long. CDR3 amino acids: CASSVGRPNDEQFF. The CDR3 coding sequence is TGTGCCAGCAGCGTAGGACGACCTAACGATGAGCAGTTCTTC.

This chain joins TRBV6-5 and TRBJ1-1; the D is unclear. The germline gives CDR1 MNHEY, CDR2 SVGAGI. The CDR3 covers 11 residues. V gave up 1 base and J gave up 5 bases, with 2 bases separating them. The CDR3 region is CASSYWTEAFF. The CDR3 bases are TGTGCCAGCAGTTACTGGACTGAAGCTTTCTTT.

The V and J genes are TRBV7-2 and TRBJ1-3, with D maybe TRBD1 (6 bases). Germline V CDR1 and CDR2: SGHTA, FQGNSA. CDR3 length: 15 amino acids. V was shortened by 1 base and J by 0 bases, with 7 bases between the two germline ends. CDR3 DNA: TGTGCCAGCAGCTTAGGACAGGCCTCTGGAAACACCATATATTTT. It translates to CASSLGQASGNTIYF. The full variable domain, in which reference TRBV7-2 and TRBJ1-3 provide the parts outside the CDR3, is GAGVSQSPSNKVTEKGKDVELRCDPISGHTALYWYRQSLGQGLEFLIYFQGNSAPDKSGLPSDRFSAERTGGSVSTLTIQRTQQEDSAVYLCASSLGQASGNTIYFGEGSWLTVV.

The chain employs TRBV10-2 and TRBJ2-1; D is unclear. The CDR3 contains 12 residues. V gave up 4 bases and J gave up 8 bases, with 9 bases separating them. CDR1 is WSHSY and CDR2 is SAAADI in the germline V gene. CDR3 in DNA: TGCGCCAGCAGTGTGGGGAACGATGAGCAGTTCTTC. This gives the protein CASSVGNDEQFF.

Here the CDR3 DNA reads TGTGCCAGCAGCCCCGGACTAGCGGGAGGCCCTTCCTACGAGCAGTACTTC. This translates into CASSPGLAGGPSYEQYF. The chain has TRBV5-8 and TRBJ2-7, with 14 nucleotides matching TRBD2. After removal of 4 bases from V and 1 base from J, the junction contained 7 bases not matched to a gene. In germline, CDR1 is SGHTS, CDR2 YDEGEE. The CDR3 has 17 residues.

The genes are TRBV7-2 and TRBJ1-1; possible D gene TRBD1, 5 bases. CDR3 length: 13 amino acids. V lost 2 bases and J lost 6, with 10 bases in between. Germline CDR1 SGHTA, CDR2 FQGNSA. DNA of the CDR3: TGTGCCAGCAGCTTACGAGGGGTCGCTGAAGCTTTCTTT. As protein: CASSLRGVAEAFF.